Given below is one TCR beta chain in context. No antigen is known for it. This entry belongs to a study of T cell repertoires in cytomegalovirus infection. Regarding the study as a whole: The cumulative frequency of public TCR beta families identified carriers of CMV plus the relevant HLA.

TCRdb reanalysed the reads using MiXCR and keeps one entry per CDR3 protein. This table holds 80,000 or so distinct CDR3 sequences, more than 20% found once. The CDR3 runs to 17 residues. The germline CDR1 and CDR2 sequences are SGDLS and YYNGEE. With V trimmed by 4 bases and J by 4 bases, 12 bases remained unmatched. The rearrangement uses TRBV9 and TRBJ2-2; TRBD2 agrees at 8 bases. The input for sequencing was CD8+ T cells from cultured PBMCs, taken from culture after CMV antigen stimulation. The sequence came from a human donor in good health (CMV status not recorded). Some clones in this sample may be carry-over from other donors' samples. The CDR3 nucleotides read TGTGCCAGCAGCTTCTCAACGGGGGGGCCGAGCACCGGGGAGCTGTTTTTT. As protein: CASSFSTGGPSTGELFF.